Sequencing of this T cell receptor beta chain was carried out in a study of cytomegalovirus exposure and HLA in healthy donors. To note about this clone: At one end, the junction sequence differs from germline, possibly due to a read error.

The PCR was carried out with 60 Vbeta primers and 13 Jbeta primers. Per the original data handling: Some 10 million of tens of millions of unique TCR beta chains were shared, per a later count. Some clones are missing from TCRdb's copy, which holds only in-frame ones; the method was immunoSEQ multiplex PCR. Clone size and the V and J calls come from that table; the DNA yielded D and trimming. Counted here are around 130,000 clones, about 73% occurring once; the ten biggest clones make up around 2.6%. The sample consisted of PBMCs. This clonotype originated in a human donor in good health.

CDR3 sequence (DNA): TGTTCCAGCAGCCCAGACGGGGGGGGAAACTATGGCTACACCTTC. This translates into CSSSPDGGGNYGYTF. The chain recombines TRBV7-9 with TRBJ1-2, with a tentative D call TRBD1 (5 bases). CDR1 is SEHNR, CDR2 FQNEAQ, per germline (reference sequence). The length of the CDR3 is 15 residues.